This TCR beta chain was found in a study of cytomegalovirus exposure and HLA in healthy donors (dated 2017 in TCRdb). For context, the study as a whole: According to an earlier analysis of around 600 of the donors, about 179 million T cells yielded 117 million unique TCR beta sequences and 276 Gb of sequence data. The number of donors typed differed by locus, with about 629-630 for A, B, C, DRB1 and DQB1, 522 for DQA1, some 570 for DPA1, and about 450 for DPB1. Among the roughly 390 genotyped donors, roughly 80% belonged to the genetic ancestry cluster associated with self-reported Caucasian donors. A later analysis re-analyzed previously published TCR beta repertoires from 500 to 700 donors and added high-resolution HLA genotyping to study TCR occurrence patterns. About 310 gigabases of sequencing data and roughly 90 million unique TCR sequences were included in an early release covering roughly 600 HLA-typed donors. On average, over 200,000 unique TCR beta nucleotide sequences were sequenced per donor among roughly 430 genotyped donors of the cohort, with about 19% of those sequences being non-productive. An earlier analysis of 500 to 650 of the donors applied high-throughput TCR beta sequencing to assess whether each TCR beta V gene segment acted as functional or pseudogenic. Because of strong linkage in the cohort, four to six DR-DQ haplotypes were treated as single units for association and clustering. HLA typing covered class I and class II loci at four-digit resolution. Rather than drawing on any new phenotypic data, the later analysis identified candidate immune exposures from TCR beta sequences and the way those sequences occurred across donors. The study profiled the T cell repertoires of 500 to 800 subjects by immunosequencing and related them to cytomegalovirus serostatus. The study aimed to test whether cataloging public T cell receptors could reveal signatures of past pathogen exposure. Every discovery cohort repertoire had been produced on one sequencing platform. In a later genetic analysis, genome-wide SNP genotypes for about 65% of the roughly 700 donors were used, and that subset was treated as a discovery cohort. Alongside the repertoire data, information on donor age, sex, ethnicity and CMV serostatus was compiled. To predict cytomegalovirus infection status, the study brought together high-throughput TCR immunosequencing, statistical association of individual TCRs with disease status, and machine learning. In addition to the first cohort of 650 to 800 subjects, a separate validation cohort of 130 or so different subjects was used.

The research as a whole found: Across donors, most TCR sequences were observed very rarely, whereas some public TCRs were present in many individuals. The presence/absence analyses assumed that sequencing depth was roughly uniform across donors, and that assumption may not be true. Correlated functional status among segregating V segments might be attributable to linkage disequilibrium, but an unknown experimental factor could not be ruled out. Assigning TCR associations to individual alleles was difficult when HLA alleles, especially DR and DQ, strongly co-occurred. In a later analysis, TCR association rates were found to vary across HLA loci, with the most associated TCRs seen for DRB1 alleles and the fewest for HLA-C alleles. In a later analysis, several top co-occurrence clusters were reported to appear linked to parvovirus B19, influenza, CMV and Epstein-Barr virus. In this cohort, only TCR beta chains were sequenced, and detectable features were limited by the absence of alpha or paired-chain data. Broadly in line with IMGT annotations, most TCR beta V segments showed up in productive rearrangements about 87% or about 30% of the time in an earlier analysis of 450 to 600 of the donors. For the cohort, immune exposure information was limited to CMV serostatus. Most CMV-associated TCR beta chains appeared to be HLA-restricted in a later analysis, and the HLA associations seemed to be driven largely by CMV exposure. A later analysis found that HLA-associated TCR beta chains were more clonally expanded and had lower generation probabilities than equally common non-associated chains. Because counts were too low, around 18 rarely observed V segments, including chromosome 9 orphons, were left out of the earlier analysis of 500 to 650 of the donors. A later genetic analysis associated a missense DCLRE1C variant with V-gene and J-gene trimming of TCR beta chains, and an independent cohort replicated the association. A few of the identified cytomegalovirus-associated TCR beta chains were confirmed in vitro to be specific for cytomegalovirus antigens. HLA typing was unavailable for some donors at each locus, so association tests used only the typed subset. A further reported finding was that TCR beta sequences accurately predicted the HLA-A and HLA-B alleles for most subjects in the first cohort. A later genetic analysis reported fewer N-insertions in productive TCRs among donors in an Asian-associated ancestry cluster than the roughly 700-donor mean. At a false discovery rate of 0.05, a later analysis linked about 17,000 TCR beta sequences to specific HLA alleles. The classifier was reported to diagnose cytomegalovirus status with high specificity and sensitivity in both the original cohort and the validation cohort. Some IMGT-functional V segments, including TRBV6-2 and TRBV6-3, could not be distinguished by the 87-base-pair reads and were therefore excluded. The authors suggested that the approach could potentially be generalized to other disease states and immunological phenotypes. A cluster of highly shared sequence variants was judged likely to represent a technical artifact of the sequencing pipeline. In the study, approximately 160 TCR beta chains were listed as associated with cytomegalovirus.

From the cysteine up to the phenylalanine, the CDR3 has a length of 16 residues. The sequence is cut down to CDR3 DNA, 48 bases in frame from base 1. The germline V gene encodes CDR1 MGHDK and CDR2 SYGVNS. V is cut by 3 bases and J by 5 bases, and the space between the germline ends is 20 bases. The cohort comprised more than 550 healthy bone marrow donors. Cohort members were all nominally healthy when sampled, although unrecorded immune exposures were likely present. The donor tested CMV seronegative and was one of the 352 seronegative cohort members. Each donor provided a peripheral blood sample, and peripheral blood mononuclear cells were used for TCR beta sequencing. The Qiagen DNeasy Blood Extraction Kit was used to extract genomic DNA from the blood cell samples. To prepare the library, the immunoSEQ multiplex PCR assay was applied. A mixture of 60 forward primers for TCR Vbeta segments and 13 reverse primers for TCR Jbeta segments was used in the multiplex PCR. The CDR3 region of rearranged TCR beta genes was amplified from genomic DNA with a multiplex PCR assay. On the Illumina HiSeq System, the amplified TCR beta libraries were sequenced as 87-base-pair reads. The paper's processing steps were these. Across the 666 repertoires, a later analysis counted around 80 million unique TCR beta chains, around 10 million of which were shared by at least two donors. Raw reads were error-corrected and collapsed into unique sequences by a nearest-neighbor algorithm in which closely related sequences were merged to remove PCR and sequencing errors. CDR3 sequences were aligned to IMGT reference sequences to assign V, D and J gene segments. For a sequence to be retained, at least a six-nucleotide match to both a V gene segment and a J gene segment was required. A rearrangement was called productive if the CDR3 had no stop codons and remained in frame with V and J, and every other rearrangement was called non-productive. CDR3 was defined according to IMGT convention as the region running from the second conserved V-encoded cysteine to the conserved J-encoded phenylalanine. In an earlier analysis of roughly 610 of the donors, sequences lacking an unambiguous match to a single V gene segment were excluded. In an earlier analysis of approximately 560 of the donors, a V segment was called functional when productive rearrangements were above 56.7%, and segregating when the standard deviation between donors exceeded 5%. A statistical classification framework was developed to diagnose cytomegalovirus status using the catalog of TCR beta chain sequences. In a later analysis, V and J genes were assigned by comparing TCR nucleotide sequences against IMGT/GENE-DB human TR gene sequences. Using the TCRdist pipeline, a later analysis assigned CDR3 sequences along with most-parsimonious VDJ recombination scenarios. In a later analysis, each TCR beta chain was defined by its CDR3 amino acid sequence together with its V-gene family, and reads without a unique V-gene family were excluded. As a way to deal with suspected cross-contamination and a sequencing artifact, a later analysis dropped over 550 nucleotide sequences that were highly shared and had low generation probability. In a later analysis, a clonal expansion index for each public chain was calculated from normalized within-repertoire ranks of inferred template counts. Generation probabilities in a later analysis came from a VDJ recombination model fitted to out-of-frame rearrangements, and those results were checked against IGoR. In a later analysis, hypergeometric tests were used to score TCR-TCR, TCR-HLA and TCR-CMV co-occurrence, with a repertoire-size bias correction applied to TCR pairs. In a later analysis, false discovery rates were estimated by permuting HLA or CMV assignments 20 times. A later analysis grouped co-occurring TCRs with DBSCAN, adding TCRdist sequence similarity when clustering within HLA-allele-positive subsets. Repertoires with fewer than 30,000 or more than 120,000 public chains were left out of co-occurrence clustering, as were about 5 repertoires with anomalous nucleotide sharing. As stored in TCRdb, this immuneACCESS dataset retains in-frame rearrangements with V and J assigned. A fraction of the clones does not appear; measured against another copy, unresolved V genes explain less than half of the discrepancy, and the remainder lacks a known reason. Clonal size and the V and J genes are those of that table, whereas D and trimming came from the DNA. The sample profile shows 130,000 or so clones; 70% to 80% of them were found once. Of the sample, about 3% is held by the ten largest clones.

As concerns this clone: No cognate antigen has been identified for it. It has no much larger one-base neighbor in the sample; base qualities were not kept.

The clonotype originates from a man in his thirties or forties in good health and CMV-seronegative. This chain joins TRBV25-1 to TRBJ2-7, with TRBD2 as a weak D call on 7 bases. Material: PBMCs. The nucleotide sequence is given as TGTGCCAGCAGTGAGAGCATCCGGGGGGCTAGGGACGAGCAGTACTTC. Its protein product is CASSESIRGARDEQYF.